The TCR beta chain under discussion was sequenced for a study of a mutant IDH1 vaccine in newly diagnosed glioma (TCRdb year 2021). The study in broad terms: Patients received eight vaccinations in weeks 1, 3, 5, 7, 11, 15, 19 and 23, corresponding to visits V03 through V10. Vaccination was initiated 4-6 weeks after radiotherapy alone, or concurrently with temozolomide cycles in the chemotherapy-containing groups. The roughly 30 treated patients were roughly 62% male and roughly 40% female, with a mean age of approximately 40 years. Before enrollment, patients had received standard therapy of radiotherapy alone, temozolomide alone, or radiochemotherapy with temozolomide; most received the combination. Six visits were used for peripheral blood collection: V03 (baseline), V05, V07, V10, V12 and V13. For exploratory analyses, longitudinal TCRB deep sequencing was carried out in 25 to 30 treated patients wherever samples were available.

With respect to this clone: The antigen this receptor binds is unknown. Per-base qualities were not stored, and no clone one base away is much larger.

General findings and caveats noted by the study authors: Across multiple MHC alleles, vaccine-induced immune responses were seen in approximately 93% of patients. It was noted by the authors that analyses of patient blood samples could not be reproduced owing to sample limitations. Availability determined which PBMC samples were chosen for TCRB deep sequencing. Pseudoprogression appeared unrelated to alterations in the top peripheral T cell clonotypes detected by TCRB sequencing.

The library was prepared using the immunoSEQ multiplex PCR assay. Following the manufacturer's protocol, the hsTCRB Kit was used to amplify rearranged TCR beta chain sequences. Sequencing of TCRB libraries was carried out on an Illumina MiSeq. Turning to the authors' computational methods: The kit vendor's proprietary platform handled demultiplexing, trimming and gene mapping. TCRdb mirrors the immuneACCESS table, restricted to in-frame sequences. Some clones are absent from its copies; in checked studies, under half trace to an unresolved V gene, and the reason for the others is unknown. V and J calls and clone size follow that table, whereas D and trimming were derived from the DNA. The table for this sample lists 88,000 or so clones; approximately 85% of them were counted only once. Together, the top ten hold about 2.2% of the sample. The sample's time point label, decoded: week 23, last vaccination. Every vaccine dose consisted of 300 ug of a 20-mer mutant IDH1 peptide in Montanide, administered subcutaneously together with topical imiquimod. Newly diagnosed WHO grade 3 or 4 IDH1-mutant astrocytomas showing loss of nuclear ATRX were present in the donors. The samples were drawn from NOA16, a multicentre, single-arm, open-label phase I trial in Germany that tested a mutant IDH1 peptide vaccine in humans for the first time. The DNeasy Blood and Tissue Kit was used to extract genomic DNA from EDTA blood for TCRB sequencing.

Sequenced here: PBMCs, sampled from a glioma patient whose treatment included an IDH1 peptide vaccine. This receptor was obtained from a man aged 30-40 years with glioma. Some clones in this sample may be carry-over from other donors' samples.

The CDR3 region reads CASSLDPRGLQEDGYTF. The bases read TGTGCCAGCAGCTTAGATCCCAGGGGGCTGCAAGAGGATGGCTACACCTTC. Recombination connected TRBV7-8 to TRBJ1-2; the central 8 bases match TRBD1. Inclusive of the bounding cysteine and phenylalanine, the CDR3 is 17 residues long. The DNA shown is the 51-base CDR3, in frame from base 1. CDR1 SGHVS and CDR2 FQNEAQ are derived from the germline V gene. For this chain, trimming is 1 base at the V end and 6 bases at the J end, and the number of junction bases without a gene match is 13. Beyond the CDR3, the reference TRBV7-8 and TRBJ1-2 genes provide the residues; the full variable domain reads: GAGVSQSPRYKVAKRGQDVALRCDPISGHVSLFWYQQALGQGPEFLTYFQNEAQLDKSGLPSDRFFAERPEGSVSTLKIQRTQQEDSAVYLCASSLDPRGLQEDGYTFGSGTRLTVV.